Following are 30 T cell receptor beta chains from one sample sequenced in a study of CD8 T cells in Susac syndrome. With random hexamers, roughly 0.45 to 1 ug RNA was reverse transcribed. One entry per CDR3 protein results from TCRdb running MiXCR on the immunoSEQ multiplex PCR reads. The data show 150,000 or so distinct CDR3 sequences, roughly 95% seen once. The source material was CD4+ T cells from PBMCs. These receptors all come from a human donor in good health.

This chain connects TRBV5-1 to TRBJ1-2; the D is unclear. V was cut by 7 bases and J by 2 bases, with 15 bases left in between. The length of the CDR3 is 14 residues. Germline V lookup: CDR1 SGHRS, CDR2 YFSETQ. Here the CDR3 reads CASGPSTGNYGYTF. The CDR3 bases are TGCGCCAGCGGGCCTTCGACGGGCAACTATGGCTACACCTTC.

Of note for this clonotype: One end of the junction varies from germline; a read error may be responsible. This chain links TRBV20-1 with TRBJ1-6; TRBD1 matches at 7 bases. The germline gives CDR1 DFQATT, CDR2 SNEGSKA (reference sequence). The CDR3 totals 15 residues. In DNA form, the CDR3 reads TGCAGTGCTAGAGATCGCGGGACAGATAATTTACCCCTCCACTTT. Amino acids: CSARDRGTDNLPLHF.

This chain links TRBV9 with TRBJ2-2; D is undetermined. V lost 7 bases and J lost 2, with 12 bases in between. The CDR3 loop spans 14 amino acids. The germline V gene has CDR1 SGDLS and CDR2 YYNGEE. As DNA, the CDR3 is TGTGCCAGCCGTCAGGAAATCAACACCGGGGAGCTGTTTTTT. Protein: CASRQEINTGELFF.

This clonotype was seen just once. This rearrangement joins TRBV6-2 or TRBV6-3 to TRBJ2-2; 10 bases fit TRBD1. J was trimmed by 3 bases and V by 4 bases; bases with no gene match: 5. The CDR3 sequence is 16 residues long. Germline loops: CDR1 MNHEY, CDR2 SVGEGT. DNA of the CDR3: TGTGCCAGCAGTTCGGCCGGGACAGGGGACACCGGGGAGCTGTTTTTT. This encodes CASSSAGTGDTGELFF.

The chain couples TRBV20-1 to TRBJ1-1; D is unresolved. CDR3 length: 14 residues. From germline, CDR1 is DFQATT and CDR2 SNEGSKA (reference sequence). Trimming cost V 0 bases and J 0 bases, with 8 bases left between them. The DNA of the CDR3 is TGCAGTGCTAGAGATATGACGGTGAACACTGAAGCTTTCTTT. Its translation is CSARDMTVNTEAFF.

The genes are TRBV29-1 and TRBJ2-3; 7 nucleotides line up with TRBD1. V lost 5 bases to trimming and J lost 0 bases; unmatched junction nucleotides: 5. The germline V gene encodes CDR1 SQVTM and CDR2 ANQGSEA. CDR3 length equals 14 residues. In DNA form, the CDR3 reads TGCAGCGTTAATCGACAGGGAAGCACAGATACGCAGTATTTT. This codes for CSVNRQGSTDTQYF.

The gene calls are TRBV30 and TRBJ2-6; 8 bases fit TRBD1. The ends lost 2 bases at V and 4 bases at J; junction bases unmatched: 10. Germline CDR1 and CDR2: GTSNPN and SVGIG (reference sequence). The CDR3 contains 17 residues. This CDR3 reads CAWSLGQGLAGANVLTF. Written as DNA, the CDR3 is TGTGCCTGGAGTCTAGGACAGGGATTAGCGGGGGCCAACGTCCTGACTTTC.

The V and J genes are TRBV6-2 or TRBV6-3 and TRBJ2-1; D gene unclear. CDR3 size: 15 residues. Trimming shortened V by 4 bases and J by 0 bases, and 10 bases separated the two germline ends. Germline V CDR1 and CDR2: MNHEY, SVGEGT. CDR3 DNA sequence: TGTGCCAGCAGTTTTGACCCCGACTCCTACAATGAGCAGTTCTTC. This translates into CASSFDPDSYNEQFF.

The chain uses TRBV6-6 and TRBJ1-1; tentatively, D is TRBD1 (6 bases). CDR3 length: 15 amino acids. The germline CDR1 and CDR2 sequences are MNHNY and SVGAGI (reference sequence). V lost 2 bases to trimming and J lost 1 base, with 11 bases between them. CDR3 DNA: TGTGCCAGCAGTTACAACCAGGGGCAGAACACTGAAGCTTTCTTT. It is translated as CASSYNQGQNTEAFF.

The V and J genes are TRBV5-1 and TRBJ2-7, with 8 bases that match TRBD1. J gave up 2 bases and V 0 bases, and 7 bases lay outside the gene matches. This CDR3 contains 16 residues. Per germline, CDR1 SGHRS and CDR2 YFSETQ. CDR3 in amino acids: CASSLEWTGTPYEQYF. The DNA of the CDR3 is TGCGCCAGCAGCTTGGAATGGACAGGGACCCCCTACGAGCAGTACTTC.

V gene TRBV7-3 combines with J gene TRBJ2-3; 7 positions agree with TRBD2. Germline V gives CDR1 SGHTA, CDR2 FQGTGA. J gave up 3 bases and V 0 bases, and 6 bases lay outside the gene matches. This CDR3 is built from 16 residues. This chain's CDR3 is CASSLTSASGTDTQYF. CDR3 DNA: TGTGCCAGCAGCTTAACCTCGGCTAGCGGTACAGATACGCAGTATTTT. The full variable domain, rest sourced from reference TRBV7-3 and TRBJ2-3, is GAGVSQTPSNKVTEKGKYVELRCDPISGHTALYWYRQSLGQGPEFLIYFQGTGAADDSGLPNDRFFAVRPEGSVSTLKIQRTERGDSAVYLCASSLTSASGTDTQYFGPGTRLTVL.

This sequence joins TRBV24-1 and TRBJ2-2; no reliable D call. The germline V and J ends were trimmed by 3 bases and 5 bases, with 12 bases remaining between them. The CDR3 runs 15 residues. Germline lookup yields CDR1 KGHDR and CDR2 SFDVKD. CDR3 sequence (DNA): TGTGCCACCAGTGATAGCATTGGTGAGACCGGGGAGCTGTTTTTT. Protein: CATSDSIGETGELFF.

The genes are TRBV12-3 or TRBV12-4 and TRBJ1-2, with D hard to call. The CDR3 contains 14 residues. Trimming pared 6 bases from V and 2 bases from J, leaving 13 bases between. The CDR3, as DNA: TGTGCCAGCAGCCCTGCCCTAACCAACTATGGCTACACCTTC. The encoded protein is CASSPALTNYGYTF.

The chain is built from TRBV5-1 and TRBJ1-1; TRBD1 might be the D (5 bases). The germline V gene has CDR1 SGHRS and CDR2 YFSETQ. Trimming left V 2 bases short and J 0 bases short, with 11 bases between. This CDR3 has 15 amino acids. This chain's CDR3 is CASSFTGPMNTEAFF. As DNA, the CDR3 is TGCGCCAGCAGCTTTACGGGACCCATGAACACTGAAGCTTTCTTT.

The gene calls are TRBV6-5 and TRBJ2-5; D is undetermined. Germline V lookup: CDR1 MNHEY, CDR2 SVGAGI. The ends were cut back, 6 bases at V and 9 bases at J, with 17 bases in the middle. The CDR3 spans 13 residues. The CDR3 bases are TGTGCCAGCAGGAGCTTGACATATCAGGCCCAGTACTTC. Protein product: CASRSLTYQAQYF.

J is TRBJ2-2 and V is TRBV7-2, with TRBD2 as a possible D gene (6 bases). This CDR3 region has 17 residues. Trimming took off 3 bases at V and 4 bases at J, with 18 bases between the two ends. Per the germline V gene, CDR1 is SGHTA and CDR2 is FQGNSA. This CDR3 is CASSFPGTGRSTGELFF. DNA for the CDR3: TGTGCCAGCAGCTTCCCGGGGACGGGGAGGTCCACCGGGGAGCTGTTTTTT.

The count of this clonotype is one. This rearrangement joins TRBV29-1 to TRBJ2-1, with D hard to call. The CDR3 spans 15 residues. From germline, CDR1 is SQVTM and CDR2 ANQGSEA. Trimming shortened V by 7 bases and J by 0 bases, and 16 bases separated the two germline ends. The CDR3, as DNA: TGCAGCGCCAAGGGCCCGGGCGACTCCTACAATGAGCAGTTCTTC. It is translated as CSAKGPGDSYNEQFF.

This clonotype was seen a single time. The rearrangement links TRBV20-1 to TRBJ2-3; 11 positions match TRBD2. CDR3 length equals 13 residues. Per the germline V gene, CDR1 is DFQATT and CDR2 is SNEGSKA (reference sequence). The CDR3 DNA sequence: TGCAGCCTAGCGGGAGGTGGTGAAGATACGCAGTATTTT. This sequence encodes CSLAGGGEDTQYF.

Note on this clonotype: It is unclear where the CDR3 begins or ends on the DNA, so no DNA is shown, and the CDR3 is as TCRdb lists it. This sequence joins TRBV29-1 and TRBJ1-1; the table's D call of TRBD1 was not tested on the DNA. From germline, CDR1 is SQVTM and CDR2 ANQGSEA. Termini included, the CDR3 measures 13 amino acids. The CDR3 reads CSVGQGSFTEVFF.

The rearrangement joins TRBV6-5 to TRBJ1-1; no definite D call. Germline V gene data show CDR1 as MNHEY and CDR2 as SVGAGI. Trimming took off 1 base at V and 3 bases at J, with 12 bases between the two ends. This CDR3 is 15 amino acids long. This CDR3 reads CASSYYGEGDTEAFF. CDR3 DNA sequence: TGTGCCAGCAGTTACTATGGGGAGGGAGACACTGAAGCTTTCTTT.

This clonotype was seen more than once but under ten times. The V call is TRBV30, the J call TRBJ1-2; 7 bases fit TRBD1. CDR3 length: 13 residues. V was clipped by 0 bases and J by 4 bases; unmatched bases: 2. Germline V gene sequence: CDR1 GTSNPN, CDR2 SVGIG (reference sequence). DNA of the CDR3: TGTGCCTGGAGTGTGGGGACAGCCTATGGCTACACCTTC. Amino acid sequence: CAWSVGTAYGYTF.

The chain joins TRBV3-1 to TRBJ2-7; no firm D call. Germline V gene data show CDR1 as LGHDT and CDR2 as YNNKEL (reference sequence). V dropped 7 bases and J dropped 2 bases, with 12 bases sitting between them. CDR3 length: 13 residues. This CDR3 reads CASTRDGTYEQYF. As DNA, the CDR3 is TGTGCCAGCACTCGAGATGGGACCTACGAGCAGTACTTC.

The V and J genes are TRBV19 and TRBJ2-1; D remains ambiguous. The CDR3 is 11 amino acids. The germline CDR1 and CDR2 sequences are LNHDA and SQIVND (reference sequence). Deletions cut 3 bases from V and 9 bases from J, with 6 bases between. Written as DNA, the CDR3 is TGTGCCAGTAGTATTGTTGGTGAGCAGTTCTTC. Its protein is CASSIVGEQFF.

CDR3 DNA: TGCAGTGCTCGGGACGGTTACCCGAACACTGAAGCTTTCTTT. It is translated as CSARDGYPNTEAFF. V usage is TRBV20-1 and J usage is TRBJ1-1; TRBD1 might be the D (5 bases). The CDR3 has 14 amino acids. V dropped 5 bases and J dropped 1 base, with 14 bases sitting between them. Germline CDR1 is DFQATT and CDR2 is SNEGSKA (reference sequence).

V gene TRBV9 combines with J gene TRBJ2-3, with 7 positions matching TRBD2. Trimming took 0 bases from V and 3 from J; bases not matched to a gene: 4. There are 15 residues in the CDR3. Germline CDR1 reads SGDLS; CDR2 reads YYNGEE. The CDR3 sequence is CASSVAGGGTDTQYF. CDR3 bases: TGTGCCAGCAGCGTAGCGGGCGGGGGAACAGATACGCAGTATTTT.

The V gene is TRBV29-1, the J gene TRBJ2-3; 7 bases align to TRBD1. The CDR3 is made up of 15 amino acids. The V and J ends lost 6 bases and 2 bases, in that order; junction bases with no gene match: 11. Germline values: CDR1 SQVTM, CDR2 ANQGSEA. The CDR3 loop is CSVLAGTDSTDTQYF. CDR3 DNA sequence: TGCAGCGTACTGGCCGGGACAGATTCCACAGATACGCAGTATTTT.

In DNA, the CDR3 is TGTGCCAGCAGCCAACCGTCGTCCGGGGATGAAAAACTGTTTTTT. Translated, it gives CASSQPSSGDEKLFF. V usage is TRBV4-2 and J usage is TRBJ1-4; D gene uncertain. The germline V gene encodes CDR1 LGHNA and CDR2 YNFKEQ. V was shortened by 2 bases and J by 6 bases, with 13 bases between the two germline ends. This CDR3 is 15 amino acids long.

The J gene is TRBJ1-4, the V gene TRBV9; possible D gene TRBD1, 5 bases. From germline, CDR1 is SGDLS and CDR2 YYNGEE. CDR3 length: 14 residues. Trimming pared 3 bases from V and 4 bases from J, leaving 10 bases between. CDR3 in DNA: TGTGCCAGCAGCGGCGGGACTCTTAATGAAAAACTGTTTTTT. It is translated as CASSGGTLNEKLFF.

This clonotype showed up just once. This chain joins TRBV10-3 and TRBJ1-6; 9 bases align to TRBD1. After removal of 4 bases from V and 8 bases from J, the junction contained 6 bases not matched to a gene. This CDR3 has 15 residues. Germline CDR1 ENHRY, CDR2 SYGVKD. The chain's CDR3 is CAISADRGRDSPLHF. CDR3 DNA: TGTGCCATCAGTGCGGACAGGGGAAGGGATTCACCCCTCCACTTT.

The chain carries TRBV10-1 and TRBJ2-3, with D perhaps TRBD2 (6 bases). Trimming stripped 0 bases from V and 8 bases from J, with 9 bases between. The CDR3 loop spans 13 amino acids. Per the germline V gene, CDR1 is WNHNN and CDR2 is SYGVQD (reference sequence). The CDR3 is CASSESTAGTQYF. The CDR3 DNA is TGCGCCAGCAGTGAGTCGACAGCGGGTACGCAGTATTTT.